A single sample is the source of the 19 T cell receptor beta chains below, sequenced in a study of blood T cells in healthy people across ages. Primers used in a second PCR of about 7 to 12 cycles were a sample-barcoded 5' primer and a J-beta primer mix. TCRdb reprocessed the 5' RACE reads via MiXCR and lists one record per CDR3 protein. Found here are under 1 million distinct CDR3 sequences, around 43% of them singletons; the top ten hold about 19%. The sample comprised blood. The source is a man in his fifties or sixties in good health.

The gene calls are TRBV7-9 and TRBJ1-4; TRBD1 matches 10 bases. Germline V gene sequence: CDR1 SEHNR, CDR2 FQNEAQ (reference sequence). The V gene end was trimmed by 3 bases and the J gene end by 5 bases; junction bases not matched to a gene: 9. CDR3 size: 17 residues. CDR3 loop: CASSFGTGEGRNEKLFF. The CDR3 DNA reads TGTGCCAGCAGCTTCGGGACAGGGGAGGGTCGCAATGAAAAACTGTTTTTT.

The chain is built from TRBV11-2 and TRBJ2-1; 7 bases map to TRBD2. The CDR3 covers 16 residues. Germline CDR1 and CDR2: SGHAT and FQNNGV. Losses at the gene ends were 5 bases for V and 2 bases for J; bases not matched to a gene: 9. Here the CDR3 DNA reads TGTGCCAGCAGCCAGACAGCGGGGAAAACCTACAATGAGCAGTTCTTC. This translates into CASSQTAGKTYNEQFF.

V usage is TRBV4-1 and J usage is TRBJ2-7; TRBD1 might be the D (5 bases). CDR1 and CDR2 from the germline V gene are MGHRA and YSYEKL. This CDR3 spans 16 amino acids. Trimming removed 1 base from V and 0 bases from J, with 13 bases in between. The CDR3 reads CASSQVQTDSSYEQYF. The CDR3 DNA is TGCGCCAGCAGCCAAGTTCAGACAGACAGCTCCTACGAGCAGTACTTC.

This clonotype was counted only a few times. The chain recombines TRBV4-3 with TRBJ2-4; 7 bases agree with TRBD1. The CDR3 covers 16 residues. Germline CDR1 reads LGHNA; CDR2 reads YSLEER. J gave up 7 bases and V 2 bases, and 11 bases lay outside the gene matches. CDR3 region: CASSQSPATGVNIQYF. The CDR3 DNA reads as TGCGCCAGCAGCCAAAGTCCCGCTACAGGGGTGAACATTCAGTACTTC.

CDR3 sequence reads: CASSRTRGENIQYF. DNA for the CDR3: TGTGCCAGCAGTCGGACTAGGGGGGAAAACATTCAGTACTTC. V gene TRBV12-3 or TRBV12-4 combines with J gene TRBJ2-4; tentative D call: TRBD2 (7 bases). The CDR3 consists of 14 residues. The germline V and J ends were trimmed by 5 bases and 5 bases, with 13 bases remaining between them.

The CDR3 DNA sequence: TGCAGTGCTAGATCTAGGCGAAACACCTACGAGCAGTACTTC. As protein: CSARSRRNTYEQYF. The chain employs TRBV20-1 and TRBJ2-5; no firm D call. The J call may be faulty, since TRBJ2-7 better matches the DNA end. The CDR3 spans 14 residues. CDR1 is DFQATT, CDR2 SNEGSKA, per germline (reference sequence).

This chain joins TRBV3-1 and TRBJ2-7, with 8 bases lining up with TRBD1. This CDR3 region has 16 residues. The V and J ends lost 4 bases and 4 bases, in that order; junction bases with no gene match: 12. Germline CDR1 is LGHDT and CDR2 is YNNKEL (reference sequence). For the CDR3, the DNA is TGTGCCAGCAGCCCCCGGGGCAGGGGGCGACTTTACGAGCAGTACTTC. Amino acids: CASSPRGRGRLYEQYF.

The V and J genes are TRBV4-2 and TRBJ2-7; 7 bases match TRBD2. Unmatched junction bases numbered 16, after V lost 2 bases and J lost 12 bases. Per germline, CDR1 LGHNA and CDR2 YNFKEQ. The CDR3 length is 15 residues. The CDR3: CASSQRAGTTYEWYF. Written as DNA, the CDR3 is TGTGCCAGCAGCCAAAGAGCGGGGACTACCTACGAGTGGTACTTC.

In its sample, this clonotype was seen a few times. Mismatch with germline at one junction end may stem from a read error. The J gene is TRBJ2-1, the V gene TRBV7-9; 7 bases are shared with TRBD1. This CDR3 spans 15 amino acids. Looked up from germline, CDR1 is SEHNR and CDR2 is FQNEAQ (reference sequence). The DNA of the CDR3 is TGTGCCAGCAGCCTAGCCCCGACAGGGTTGGATGAGCAGTTCTTC. Its protein product is CASSLAPTGLDEQFF.

The CDR3 reads CASSYSGTSGTDTQYF. CDR3 DNA: TGTGCCAGCAGTTACTCCGGGACTAGCGGCACAGATACGCAGTATTTT. The chain joins TRBV6-6 to TRBJ2-3; 10 bases align to TRBD2. There are 16 residues in the CDR3. Trimming cost V 0 bases and J 1 base; bases outside gene matches: 1. The germline gives CDR1 MNHNY, CDR2 SVGAGI (reference sequence).

This clonotype came up a few times. V is TRBV5-1 and J is TRBJ1-6, with TRBD1 matching over 10 bases. The germline V gene encodes CDR1 SGHRS and CDR2 YFSETQ. This CDR3 region has 14 residues. Germline trimming cut 3 bases from V and 8 bases from J; bases unmatched to any gene: 2. The CDR3 bases are TGCGCCAGCAGCTCCGGGACAGGGGATTCACCCCTCCACTTT. Its protein product is CASSSGTGDSPLHF.

This chain links TRBV9 with TRBJ2-3; tentative D call: TRBD2 (5 bases). The germline V and J ends were trimmed by 4 bases and 2 bases, with 26 bases remaining between them. This CDR3 is built from 19 residues. CDR1 and CDR2 from the germline V gene are SGDLS and YYNGEE. The CDR3 loop is CASSSQSGWVKGFTDTQYF. The CDR3 region has the DNA TGTGCCAGCAGCTCCCAGTCGGGGTGGGTCAAAGGGTTCACAGATACGCAGTATTTT.

There are a few counts of this clonotype. The CDR3 loop is CASSEQGTGANVLTF. The CDR3 DNA follows: TGTGCCAGCAGTGAACAGGGAACTGGGGCCAACGTCCTGACTTTC. The chain employs TRBV2 and TRBJ2-6, with TRBD1 as a possible D gene (5 bases). This CDR3 comprises 15 residues. V lost 2 bases, J lost 2 bases, and 7 bases lay in between. CDR1 and CDR2 from the germline V gene are SNHLY and FYNNEI.

The V and J genes are TRBV4-3 and TRBJ2-6, with TRBD1 matching over 8 bases. The CDR3 has 18 residues. J gave up 3 bases and V 0 bases, and 7 bases lay outside the gene matches. CDR1 is LGHNA and CDR2 is YSLEER in the germline V gene. The CDR3 sequence: CASSQEGQGARGANVLTF. DNA for the CDR3: TGCGCCAGCAGCCAAGAAGGGCAGGGGGCGCGTGGGGCCAACGTCCTGACTTTC.

This chain uses TRBV19 with TRBJ1-2; TRBD1 matches 12 bases. Trimming cost V 5 bases and J 6 bases; bases outside gene matches: 10. There are 16 residues in the CDR3. Germline assignment: CDR1 LNHDA and CDR2 SQIVND (reference sequence). CDR3 coding DNA: TGTGCCAGTAGTCACCGGGACAGGGGGCTAGAAGATGGCTACACCTTC. Its translation is CASSHRDRGLEDGYTF.

This clonotype was counted only a few times. The chain combines TRBV7-2 with TRBJ2-5, with a tentative D call TRBD2 (5 bases). The CDR3 consists of 14 residues. From germline, CDR1 is SGHTA and CDR2 FQGNSA. Trimming shortened V by 6 bases and J by 5 bases, and 16 bases separated the two germline ends. DNA of the CDR3: TGTGCCAGCAGTTTGTCGGGAACACTGGAGACCCAGTACTTC. Amino acids: CASSLSGTLETQYF.

This clonotype was detected once. A much larger clone differs from this one at a single base, so this may be a read error. The chain joins TRBV12-3 or TRBV12-4 to TRBJ1-6; D ambiguous. Trimming left V 3 bases short and J 7 bases short, with 4 bases between. This CDR3 region has 12 residues. CDR3: CASSFRNSPLHF. CDR3 bases: TGTGCCAGCAGTTTCAGGAATTCACCCCTCCACTTT.

The genes are TRBV30 and TRBJ1-1, with D possibly being TRBD1 (5 bases). Germline CDR1 reads GTSNPN; CDR2 reads SVGIG (reference sequence). Trimming cost V 5 bases and J 0 bases, with 10 bases left between them. The CDR3 has 13 amino acids. CDR3 region: CAWVTVMNTEAFF. The CDR3 DNA reads as TGTGCCTGGGTGACAGTCATGAACACTGAAGCTTTCTTT.

This clonotype was observed a single time. The chain couples TRBV7-2 to TRBJ2-1; tentatively, D is TRBD1 or TRBD2 (5 bases each). The CDR3 runs 16 residues. Germline CDR1 SGHTA, CDR2 FQGNSA. The V end lost 4 bases, the J end lost 0 bases, and 13 bases lay between the germline ends. CDR3 loop: CASSSRDGASYNEQFF. Here the CDR3 DNA reads TGTGCCAGCAGCTCTCGGGACGGCGCCTCCTACAATGAGCAGTTCTTC.